This T cell receptor beta chain derives from a study of cytomegalovirus exposure and HLA in healthy donors. Primers: 60 Vbeta forward and 13 Jbeta reverse. Profiling relied on immunoSEQ multiplex PCR, and the TCRdb table lists in-frame clones only, not all of them. The sample contains 100,000 to 150,000 clones, 80% of which appear only once. The germline V gene encodes CDR1 SSHAT and CDR2 FNYEAQ (reference sequence). The CDR3 is 19 amino acids. The junction had 16 bases not matched to a gene; V was cut back by 3 bases and J by 0 bases. This sequence was found in a young man in good health and CMV-seropositive. Input material: PBMCs. The chain couples TRBV7-7 to TRBJ1-2; 7 bases align to TRBD1. The CDR3 DNA reads TGTGCCAGCAGCTTGCCCGAATATCCGGGACAGACGACTAACTATGGCTACACCTTC. Its protein is CASSLPEYPGQTTNYGYTF.